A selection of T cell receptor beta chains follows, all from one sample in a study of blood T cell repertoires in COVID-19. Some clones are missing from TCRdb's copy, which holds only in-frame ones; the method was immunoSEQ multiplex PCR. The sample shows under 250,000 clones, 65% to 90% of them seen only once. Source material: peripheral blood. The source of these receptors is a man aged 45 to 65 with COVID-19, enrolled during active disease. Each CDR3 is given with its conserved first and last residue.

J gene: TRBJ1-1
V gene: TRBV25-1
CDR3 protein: CASSANRGDANTEAFF

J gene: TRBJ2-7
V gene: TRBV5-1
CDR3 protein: CASSLAGPPANEQYF

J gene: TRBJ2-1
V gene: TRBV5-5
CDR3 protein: CASSFSLLAGGHNEQFF

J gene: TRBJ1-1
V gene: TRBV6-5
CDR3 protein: CASSPQATEAFF

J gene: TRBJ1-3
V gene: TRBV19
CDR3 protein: CASSIGFRDRAPGNTIYF

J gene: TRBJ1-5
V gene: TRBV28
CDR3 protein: CASRGRDSNQPQHF

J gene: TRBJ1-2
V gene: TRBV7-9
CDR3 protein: CASSLAGLLVSYGYTF

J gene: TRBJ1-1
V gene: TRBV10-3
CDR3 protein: CAISESGGRGTEAFF

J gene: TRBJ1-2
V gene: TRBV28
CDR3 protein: CASSLSPPNYGYTF

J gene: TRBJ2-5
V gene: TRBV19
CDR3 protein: CASSIDGPGQGSFQKTQYF

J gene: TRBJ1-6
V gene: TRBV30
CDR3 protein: CAWKMARTGLGSPLHF

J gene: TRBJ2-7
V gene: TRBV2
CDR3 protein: CASSVDMPLKQYF

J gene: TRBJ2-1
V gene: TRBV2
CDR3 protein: CASSEKDVGDNEQFF

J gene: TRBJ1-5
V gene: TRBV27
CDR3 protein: CASSPHRGLGQPQHF

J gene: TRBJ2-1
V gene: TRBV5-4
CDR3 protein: CASSLTRLAGPYNEQFF

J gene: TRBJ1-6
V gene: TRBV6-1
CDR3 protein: CASSEKAGQSSYNSPLHF

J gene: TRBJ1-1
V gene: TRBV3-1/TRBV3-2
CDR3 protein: CASRPRDRGRTSEAFF